Each of the 32 T cell receptor beta chains below was sequenced from the same sample in a study of response to subunit inactivated influenza vaccine. TCRdb called the RT-PCR reads again in MiXCR, with one record for every CDR3 protein. In the table there are about 500,000 distinct CDR3 sequences, approximately 6.9% of which are singletons. Here the sequenced sample was PBMCs from blood, taken about 23 months after vaccination. The source is a man in his fifties or sixties who received an inactivated influenza vaccine.

This clonotype was counted at least ten times. CDR3 DNA: TGCAGTGATACCAGGCAAGCACAAGAGACCCAGTACTTC. Encoded protein: CSDTRQAQETQYF. This sequence joins TRBV20-1 and TRBJ2-5; D is uncertain. V lost 7 bases and J lost 2, with 14 bases in between. Germline V gene data show CDR1 as DFQATT and CDR2 as SNEGSKA (reference sequence). This CDR3 has 13 amino acids.

The CDR3 bases are TGCAGTGCCAGCAAAAGAGGGGATACGAACGAGCAGTACTTC. As protein: CSASKRGDTNEQYF. The chain recombines TRBV20-1 with TRBJ2-7; the D call may be TRBD1 or TRBD2 (5 bases each). The germline V gene encodes CDR1 DFQATT and CDR2 SNEGSKA (reference sequence). CDR3 length: 14 amino acids. Trimming took 6 bases from V and 5 from J, leaving 20 bases between them.

This clonotype was picked up a small number of times. V and J are TRBV5-1 and TRBJ2-7; D remains unclear. Looked up from germline, CDR1 is SGHRS and CDR2 is YFSETQ. V gave up 4 bases and J gave up 6 bases, with 14 bases separating them. CDR3 length: 13 amino acids. Here the CDR3 reads CASSVTSPGEQYF. CDR3 sequence (DNA): TGCGCCAGCAGCGTGACGTCTCCCGGCGAGCAGTACTTC.

This chain uses TRBV2 with TRBJ2-5, with D possibly TRBD1 on 5 matching bases. Between the trimmed V and J ends, which lost 1 base and 5 bases, there was a span of 8 bases. Per the germline V gene, CDR1 is SNHLY and CDR2 is FYNNEI. The CDR3 contains 13 residues. CDR3 sequence: CASSEGGEETQYF. The DNA of the CDR3 is TGTGCCAGCAGTGAAGGGGGCGAGGAGACCCAGTACTTC.

V and J are TRBV24-1 and TRBJ2-1, with D hard to call. The CDR3 extends over 14 amino acids. Germline V gene data show CDR1 as KGHDR and CDR2 as SFDVKD. The V and J ends lost 2 bases and 7 bases respectively, with 11 bases between them. Written as DNA, the CDR3 is TGTGCCACCAGTGATTGGGGAAGGCGGAATGAGCAGTTCTTC. Protein product: CATSDWGRRNEQFF.

The rearrangement links TRBV4-3 to TRBJ2-2; D might be TRBD1 (6 bases). V dropped 0 bases and J dropped 0 bases, with 8 bases sitting between them. Per germline, CDR1 LGHNA and CDR2 YSLEER. This CDR3 is built from 16 residues. Here the CDR3 DNA reads TGCGCCAGCAGCCAAGAGACAGGTTCGAACACCGGGGAGCTGTTTTTT. This codes for CASSQETGSNTGELFF.

Ten or more counts support this clonotype. An end of the junction does not agree with germline; a read error may underlie this. The CDR3 loop reads CASNDGTSLVF. CDR3 in DNA: TGTGCCAGCAACGACGGGACTAGTCTAGTCTTC. V gene TRBV6-2 or TRBV6-3 combines with J gene TRBJ2-1; 8 bases map to TRBD2. This CDR3 comprises 11 residues. CDR1 is MNHEY, CDR2 SVGEGT, per germline.

V gene TRBV20-1 combines with J gene TRBJ1-1; D gene ambiguous. The CDR3 totals 14 residues. Germline CDR1 reads DFQATT; CDR2 reads SNEGSKA (reference sequence). Trimming removed 0 bases at V and 2 bases at J, with 10 bases between. The CDR3 DNA reads as TGCAGTGCTAGAGATCAAGGTTCCAACACTGAAGCTTTCTTT. Translated, it gives CSARDQGSNTEAFF.

This clonotype turned up a few times. The chain combines TRBV7-2 with TRBJ1-2, with TRBD1 matching over 7 bases. The CDR3 is 12 residues long. Germline V gives CDR1 SGHTA, CDR2 FQGNSA. Trimming removed 7 bases from V and 7 bases from J; junction bases left unmatched: 6. As DNA, the CDR3 is TGTGCCAGCACCTCGGACAGGACTGGCTACACCTTC. This gives the protein CASTSDRTGYTF.

This clonotype came up many times. V and J are TRBV2 and TRBJ1-5; D remains ambiguous. CDR3 length equals 14 residues. The V end was cut by 5 bases, the J end by 1 base, with 9 bases between. Per the germline V gene, CDR1 is SNHLY and CDR2 is FYNNEI. This chain's CDR3 is CASSLERSNQPQHF. CDR3 DNA: TGTGCCAGCAGTTTAGAACGGAGCAATCAGCCCCAGCATTTT.

Ten or more counts support this clonotype. The chain links TRBV7-6 to TRBJ1-6; D perhaps matches TRBD1 (5 bases). The CDR3 has 13 amino acids. Germline lookup yields CDR1 SGHVS and CDR2 FNYEAQ. V lost 3 bases, J lost 9 bases, and 9 bases lay in between. CDR3 bases: TGTGCCAGCAGCTTGACAGAAAGTTCACCCCTCCACTTT. Protein product: CASSLTESSPLHF. The full variable domain, in which reference TRBV7-6 and TRBJ1-6 provide the parts outside the CDR3, is GAGVSQSPRYKVTKRGQDVALRCDPISGHVSLYWYRQALGQGPEFLTYFNYEAQQDKSGLPNDRFSAERPEGSISTLTIQRTEQRDSAMYRCASSLTESSPLHFGNGTRLTVT.

The chain links TRBV5-6 to TRBJ1-2; no clear D. This CDR3 spans 15 amino acids. V lost 5 bases to trimming and J lost 0 bases, with 14 bases between them. Germline CDR1 and CDR2: SGHDT and YYEEEE. CDR3 DNA sequence: TGTGCCAGCAGACCAAGGACGGTTACTAACTATGGCTACACCTTC. Its protein is CASRPRTVTNYGYTF.

The chain recombines TRBV5-1 with TRBJ1-2, with D uncertain. V was shortened by 7 bases and J by 0 bases, with 16 bases between the two germline ends. The germline CDR1 and CDR2 sequences are SGHRS and YFSETQ. This CDR3 spans 15 amino acids. CDR3 in DNA: TGCGCCAGCGCCGGAGGGCAGGTTTCTAACTATGGCTACACCTTC. Translation gives CASAGGQVSNYGYTF.

In this sample, this clonotype turned up a few times. V gene TRBV7-8 combines with J gene TRBJ2-1, with 9 nucleotides matching TRBD2. This CDR3 region has 14 residues. The V and J ends lost 5 bases and 11 bases, in that order; junction bases with no gene match: 10. Per germline, CDR1 SGHVS and CDR2 FQNEAQ. The CDR3 protein is CASSAGLASPQQFF. CDR3 coding DNA: TGTGCCAGCAGCGCGGGACTAGCCTCGCCTCAGCAGTTCTTC.

This clonotype occurred many times. The chain employs TRBV6-5 and TRBJ1-5; possibly TRBD1 for D (6 bases). Germline lookup yields CDR1 MNHEY and CDR2 SVGAGI. Trimming took off 0 bases at V and 2 bases at J, with 11 bases between the two ends. CDR3 length: 16 amino acids. CDR3 in amino acids: CASSYSGGAGNQPQHF. The DNA of the CDR3 is TGTGCCAGCAGTTACTCGGGGGGGGCTGGCAATCAGCCCCAGCATTTT.

The sample holds many counts of this clonotype. The V and J genes are TRBV6-5 and TRBJ2-1; D is undetermined. The ends were cut back, 6 bases at V and 7 bases at J, with 13 bases in the middle. Germline loops: CDR1 MNHEY, CDR2 SVGAGI. The CDR3 contains 13 residues. Here the CDR3 DNA reads TGTGCCAGCAGCTTAGGCCCAAGGAATGAGCAGTTCTTC. Its translation: CASSLGPRNEQFF.

The table lists this clonotype with a few counts. The rearrangement uses TRBV5-1 and TRBJ2-1, with 11 bases identical to TRBD1. This CDR3 contains 18 residues. V shed 0 bases and J 0 bases; nucleotides not matched to a gene: 5. Germline CDR1 reads SGHRS; CDR2 reads YFSETQ. This chain's CDR3 is CASSLAGGTGGSYNEQFF. The CDR3 DNA reads as TGCGCCAGCAGCTTGGCCGGGGGGACAGGGGGCTCCTACAATGAGCAGTTCTTC.

The chain couples TRBV2 to TRBJ2-1; 12 bases are shared with TRBD2. Germline lookup yields CDR1 SNHLY and CDR2 FYNNEI. The CDR3 length is 15 residues. The V gene end was trimmed by 6 bases and the J gene end by 5 bases; junction bases not matched to a gene: 5. CDR3 amino acids: CASRIRTSGDNEQFF. The CDR3 DNA sequence: TGTGCCAGCAGGATACGGACTAGCGGGGACAATGAGCAGTTCTTC.

The chain uses TRBV11-2 and TRBJ2-7; D call uncertain. The V end was cut by 2 bases, the J end by 7 bases, with 15 bases between. Germline V gene data show CDR1 as SGHAT and CDR2 as FQNNGV. This CDR3 is built from 14 residues. Here the CDR3 reads CASSLSSRSGEQYF. The CDR3 DNA sequence: TGTGCCAGCAGCTTAAGCTCTAGGTCCGGAGAGCAGTACTTC.

This clonotype was recorded a few times. This chain joins TRBV4-2 and TRBJ1-1; D remains unclear. The CDR3 length is 13 residues. The V end was cut by 3 bases, the J end by 7 bases, with 12 bases between. Per germline, CDR1 LGHNA and CDR2 YNFKEQ. In nucleotides, the CDR3 is TGTGCCAGCAGCCACGGCCGGGGAAATGAAGCTTTCTTT. Its protein product is CASSHGRGNEAFF.

The V call is TRBV6-2 or TRBV6-3, the J call TRBJ2-1, with D hard to call. CDR3 size: 11 residues. V was pared by 3 bases and J by 10 bases, with 7 bases between. Germline assignment: CDR1 MNHEY and CDR2 SVGEGT. DNA of the CDR3: TGTGCCAGCAGTTATTCGGAAGAGCAGTTCTTC. Amino acid sequence: CASSYSEEQFF.

This clonotype showed up just a few times. This chain connects TRBV5-1 to TRBJ2-7; perhaps TRBD2 as D (5 bases). In germline, CDR1 is SGHRS, CDR2 YFSETQ. Trimming shortened V by 2 bases and J by 0 bases, and 12 bases separated the two germline ends. This CDR3 is 15 amino acids long. The CDR3 spells CASSLGIGSSYEQYF. CDR3 bases: TGCGCCAGCAGCTTAGGCATTGGGAGCTCCTACGAGCAGTACTTC.

This clonotype appeared a single time. V usage is TRBV27 and J usage is TRBJ1-6, with D possibly matching TRBD1 (5 bases). The CDR3 totals 14 residues. Germline V gene sequence: CDR1 MNHEY, CDR2 SMNVEV (reference sequence). The V end was cut by 6 bases, the J end by 8 bases, with 14 bases between. Here the CDR3 DNA reads TGTGCCAGCAGGAGAGATATCAGGGATTCACCCCTCCACTTT. Protein product: CASRRDIRDSPLHF.

This clonotype was seen repeatedly, ten times or more. The V call is TRBV4-2, the J call TRBJ1-2; 10 bases are shared with TRBD1. The CDR3 has 17 amino acids. CDR1 is LGHNA and CDR2 is YNFKEQ in the germline V gene. The V and J ends lost 0 bases and 5 bases, in that order; junction bases with no gene match: 9. CDR3 region: CASSQELSRTGGYGYTF. The DNA of the CDR3 is TGTGCCAGCAGCCAAGAATTGTCGCGGACAGGGGGTTATGGCTACACCTTC.

This clonotype was recorded a few times. The chain employs TRBV10-1 and TRBJ2-1, with 8 nucleotides matching TRBD2. In germline, CDR1 is WNHNN, CDR2 SYGVQD (reference sequence). This CDR3 is built from 19 residues. Trimming cost V 2 bases and J 3 bases; bases outside gene matches: 15. The CDR3, as DNA: TGCGCCAGCAGTGAGAATCCCAGACTAGCGAACCTCGGCTACAATGAGCAGTTCTTC. It codes for CASSENPRLANLGYNEQFF.

This clonotype was detected ten times or more. The V gene is TRBV9, the J gene TRBJ2-2; 8 bases map to TRBD1. The CDR3 sequence is 13 residues long. The V and J ends lost 7 bases and 1 base, in that order; junction bases with no gene match: 0. Germline assignment: CDR1 SGDLS and CDR2 YYNGEE. The CDR3 sequence: CASGQGNTGELFF. The CDR3 DNA follows: TGTGCCAGCGGACAGGGGAACACCGGGGAGCTGTTTTTT.

The CDR3 here is CASRTGTGDGNEQFF. CDR3 coding DNA: TGCGCCAGCAGAACCGGGACAGGGGACGGCAATGAGCAGTTCTTC. The chain employs TRBV10-2 and TRBJ2-1; TRBD1 aligns across 10 bases. J lost 6 bases, V lost 6 bases, and 8 bases had no gene match. Germline CDR1 and CDR2: WSHSY and SAAADI. The CDR3 is 15 amino acids.

The CDR3 bases are TGTGCCAGCAAGGGGAGTGCCTCGGATCAGCCCCAGCATTTT. Its translation is CASKGSASDQPQHF. The chain has TRBV25-1 and TRBJ1-5; D possibly corresponds to TRBD1 (5 bases). CDR1 and CDR2 from the germline V gene are MGHDK and SYGVNS. The length of the CDR3 is 14 residues. Trimming took off 7 bases at V and 5 bases at J, with 15 bases between the two ends.

Only a few counts were recorded for this clonotype. This chain joins TRBV20-1 and TRBJ2-3; a weak D match, TRBD2 (6 bases). Germline V CDR1 and CDR2: DFQATT, SNEGSKA (reference sequence). V lost 0 bases and J lost 0, with 19 bases in between. This CDR3 contains 18 residues. The CDR3 DNA is TGCAGTGCTAGAGATTCACGGACTACGTCTCTAAGCACAGATACGCAGTATTTT. This gives the protein CSARDSRTTSLSTDTQYF.

This clonotype came up many times. J is TRBJ2-3 and V is TRBV11-1, with D possibly matching TRBD1 (5 bases). The V end was cut by 5 bases, the J end by 3 bases, with 18 bases between. Germline values: CDR1 SGHAT, CDR2 FQDESV (reference sequence). The CDR3 contains 16 residues. DNA for the CDR3: TGTGCCAGCAGCCCCCGACAGCCTCGCAGAACAGATACGCAGTATTTT. This encodes CASSPRQPRRTDTQYF.

The chain carries TRBV5-5 and TRBJ2-7; the D gene could be TRBD1 or TRBD2 (5 bases each). Trimming shortened V by 7 bases and J by 3 bases, and 17 bases separated the two germline ends. In germline, CDR1 is SGHKS, CDR2 YYEKEE (reference sequence). The CDR3 runs 14 residues. CDR3 region: CASGPGAMSYEQYF. The CDR3 DNA follows: TGTGCCAGCGGCCCCGGGGCGATGAGCTACGAGCAGTACTTC.

V and J are TRBV25-1 and TRBJ2-1; D could derive from TRBD1 or TRBD2 (6 bases each). This CDR3 has 18 amino acids. V was shortened by 1 base and J by 3 bases, with 19 bases between the two germline ends. Germline V gives CDR1 MGHDK, CDR2 SYGVNS. CDR3 sequence (DNA): TGTGCCAGCAGTGAATGGAAGGGGGGAAGGGTTTTCTACAATGAGCAGTTCTTC. Translating gives CASSEWKGGRVFYNEQFF.